The 18 T cell receptor beta chains given below trace back to one sample, sequenced in a study of post-analysis software for immune sequencing data. Whole-study findings and limits: About five TRBV segments were more frequent in patients than controls; TRBV5-6, TRBV5-1 and TRBV20-1 belonged to this group.

What these receptors recognize is not known. Unique molecular identifiers had been added to the TCR beta cDNA libraries. TCRdb reprocessed the PCR reads via MiXCR and lists one record per CDR3 protein. Of fewer than 850,000 distinct CDR3 sequences listed, around 27% are singletons. What was sequenced was blood. These receptors were collected from a girl aged 10 to 17 with multiple sclerosis.

This clonotype occurred a few times. This chain joins TRBV10-3 and TRBJ2-6, with 7 bases aligning to TRBD1. The CDR3 length is 14 residues. With V trimmed by 2 bases and J by 11 bases, 6 bases remained unmatched. Germline lookup yields CDR1 ENHRY and CDR2 SYGVKD. The CDR3 spells CAISEGQELDVLTF. The CDR3 DNA reads TGTGCCATCAGTGAGGGACAGGAATTGGACGTCCTGACTTTC.

Only one count was recorded for this clonotype. At one end the junction does not follow the germline gene, possibly because of a read error. The chain joins TRBV20-1 to TRBJ2-1; D remains ambiguous. CDR1 and CDR2 from the germline V gene are DFQATT and SNEGSKA (reference sequence). The CDR3 has 13 residues. The CDR3 coding sequence is TGCAGTGCTAGTATCATCCCGCGACCGGAGCGGTTCTTC. Its protein product is CSASIIPRPERFF.

This clonotype appeared a few times. Here the CDR3 DNA reads TGTGCCAGCAGCCACACAGGGTTGGCTGAAGCTTTCTTT. It specifies CASSHTGLAEAFF. The V gene is TRBV3-1, the J gene TRBJ1-1; possible D gene TRBD1, 6 bases. V dropped 3 bases and J dropped 6 bases, with 11 bases sitting between them. Germline values: CDR1 LGHDT, CDR2 YNNKEL (reference sequence). The CDR3 is made up of 13 amino acids. The variable domain in full, with the rest retrieved from reference TRBV3-1 and TRBJ1-1, is DTAVSQTPKYLVTQMGNDKSIKCEQNLGHDTMYWYKQDSKKFLKIMFSYNNKELIINETVPNRFSPKSPDKAHLNLHINSLELGDSAVYFCASSHTGLAEAFFGQGTRLTVV.

For the CDR3, the DNA is TGTGCCAGCAGCCCCCTCAGCCCCTACGAGCAGTACTTC. Residues: CASSPLSPYEQYF. This rearrangement joins TRBV28 to TRBJ2-7; no reliable D call. V shed 6 bases and J shed 2 bases, with 11 bases lying between them. Germline V gene sequence: CDR1 MDHEN, CDR2 SYDVKM. The CDR3 has 13 residues.

The sample holds a few counts of this clonotype. V is TRBV27 and J is TRBJ1-2; D perhaps matches TRBD1 (6 bases). CDR1 and CDR2 from the germline V gene are MNHEY and SMNVEV (reference sequence). The CDR3 consists of 14 residues. V was trimmed by 5 bases and J by 8 bases, leaving 18 bases between them. CDR3 region: CASSPGGGAEGYTF. CDR3 nucleotides: TGTGCCAGCAGTCCTGGGGGGGGGGCGGAAGGCTACACCTTC.

The chain combines TRBV4-3 with TRBJ2-7; D call uncertain. CDR3 length: 16 amino acids. In germline, CDR1 is LGHNA, CDR2 YSLEER. The V and J ends lost 0 bases and 2 bases respectively, with 14 bases between them. CDR3 residues: CASSQDLPNNPYEQYF. The CDR3 DNA reads TGCGCCAGCAGCCAAGATTTGCCGAATAACCCCTACGAGCAGTACTTC.

This rearrangement joins TRBV27 to TRBJ1-2; 8 bases agree with TRBD1. The CDR3 totals 15 residues. In germline, CDR1 is MNHEY, CDR2 SMNVEV (reference sequence). V shed 5 bases and J 7 bases; nucleotides not matched to a gene: 12. Written as DNA, the CDR3 is TGTGCCAGCAGTCCACGACAGGGGCCTCGCCGTGGCTACACCTTC. Its translation: CASSPRQGPRRGYTF.

The J gene is TRBJ2-5, the V gene TRBV9; 7 bases are shared with TRBD1. V lost 3 bases and J lost 4; bases outside the gene matches: 9. The CDR3 totals 15 residues. Germline V gives CDR1 SGDLS, CDR2 YYNGEE. The CDR3 spells CASSGSTGTGETQYF. The CDR3 DNA follows: TGTGCCAGCAGCGGTTCGACAGGGACGGGAGAGACCCAGTACTTC.

The chain recombines TRBV20-1 with TRBJ1-5; D perhaps matches TRBD1 (5 bases). The germline V gene has CDR1 DFQATT and CDR2 SNEGSKA (reference sequence). The CDR3 is 15 amino acids. V lost 1 base to trimming and J lost 4 bases, with 14 bases between them. CDR3 in DNA: TGCAGTGCTAGAGTCCGAGGACAAAGTAATCAGCCCCAGCATTTT. It encodes CSARVRGQSNQPQHF.

The CDR3 protein is CASSLGWRESHEQFF. DNA of the CDR3: TGCGCCAGCAGCTTGGGGTGGCGGGAGTCCCATGAGCAGTTCTTC. The chain recombines TRBV5-1 with TRBJ2-1; 7 bases agree with TRBD2. The CDR3 covers 15 residues. V lost 0 bases and J lost 8; bases outside the gene matches: 8. Germline values: CDR1 SGHRS, CDR2 YFSETQ.

The chain has TRBV24-1 and TRBJ2-5; no reliable D call. Germline CDR1 and CDR2: KGHDR and SFDVKD. CDR3 length equals 13 residues. The V and J ends lost 3 bases and 5 bases respectively, with 9 bases between them. The CDR3 reads CATSDRTAETQYF. The CDR3 DNA reads TGTGCCACCAGTGATCGCACTGCGGAGACCCAGTACTTC.

With respect to this clonotype: This may be a read error, as it is one base from a much larger clone. The CDR3 coding sequence is TGTGCCAGCAGTTCATTCAGGAGCTCCTACGAGCAGTACTTC. This translates into CASSSFRSSYEQYF. The J gene is TRBJ2-7, the V gene TRBV6-5, with D uncertain. From germline, CDR1 is MNHEY and CDR2 SVGAGI. V was trimmed by 4 bases and J by 0 bases, leaving 10 bases between them. The CDR3 is 14 amino acids.

This clonotype has only a few counts. This rearrangement joins TRBV7-2 to TRBJ2-1; D may be TRBD1 or TRBD2 (7 bases each). From germline, CDR1 is SGHTA and CDR2 FQGNSA. CDR3 length equals 15 residues. Between the trimmed V and J ends, which lost 6 bases and 8 bases, there was a span of 20 bases. Written as DNA, the CDR3 is TGTGCCAGCAGAATAAGGGGGCGGGAGATGGATGAGCAGTTCTTC. It specifies CASRIRGREMDEQFF.

There are a few counts of this clonotype. The chain couples TRBV21-1 to TRBJ1-6; TRBD1, the table's D call, was not compared with the DNA. TRBV21-1 is designated a pseudogene. CDR3 size: 15 residues. In DNA, the CDR3 is TGTGCCAGCAGCAAAGAGATCAGGGTAAATTCACCCCTCCACTTT. Translation: CASSKEIRVNSPLHF.

This chain joins TRBV20-1 and TRBJ1-1; D call uncertain. This CDR3 region has 13 residues. CDR1 is DFQATT, CDR2 SNEGSKA, per germline (reference sequence). Trimming left V 1 base short and J 5 bases short, with 11 bases between. The CDR3 bases are TGCAGTGCTAGAGTGGAGGGTCGGACTGAAGCTTTCTTT. Amino acids: CSARVEGRTEAFF.

This chain links TRBV28 with TRBJ2-7, with D maybe TRBD2 (5 bases). The CDR3 runs to 13 residues. Germline CDR1 reads MDHEN; CDR2 reads SYDVKM. Trimming took off 5 bases at V and 3 bases at J, with 11 bases between the two ends. CDR3 loop: CASSGSLNYEQYF. The CDR3, as DNA: TGTGCCAGCAGTGGGAGCCTGAACTACGAGCAGTACTTC.

This clonotype was picked up many times. The V and J genes are TRBV6-5 and TRBJ2-1, with a weak D call TRBD1 (6 bases). The CDR3 contains 14 residues. Germline CDR1 reads MNHEY; CDR2 reads SVGAGI. Deletions cut 4 bases from V and 2 bases from J, with 9 bases between. CDR3 residues: CASSWGRAYNEQFF. The CDR3 DNA is TGTGCCAGCAGTTGGGGGCGGGCCTACAATGAGCAGTTCTTC.

The rearrangement links TRBV11-2 to TRBJ1-2, with 8 bases lining up with TRBD1. Germline V gene sequence: CDR1 SGHAT, CDR2 FQNNGV. This CDR3 is 14 amino acids long. V gave up 5 bases and J gave up 7 bases; unmatched junction bases: 9. DNA for the CDR3: TGTGCCAGCAGCCGGGACAGGCGTGTGGGTGGCTACACCTTC. It yields the protein CASSRDRRVGGYTF. Looking up the rest from reference TRBV11-2 and TRBJ1-2 gives the full variable domain: EAGVAQSPRYKIIEKRQSVAFWCNPISGHATLYWYQQILGQGPKLLIQFQNNGVVDDSQLPKDRFSAERLKGVDSTLKIQPAKLEDSAVYLCASSRDRRVGGYTFGSGTRLTVV.